One and the same sample provided the 28 T cell receptor beta chains below, sequenced in a study of T-cell reconstitution after alpha-beta-depleted transplantation in children. During its preparation, the TCRbeta library received unique molecular identifiers. One entry per CDR3 protein results from TCRdb running MiXCR on the PCR reads. The sample has a few hundred thousand distinct CDR3 sequences, 10% to 15% seen once. The sequencing here drew on PBMCs, mostly from graft donor cells, taken 360 days after TCRalphabeta/CD19-depleted stem cell transplant. The receptor source for this set is a male patient aged 5 to 17 who had a stem cell transplant for acute myeloid leukemia, so the T cells may come from the graft donor.

This chain connects TRBV7-9 to TRBJ2-2; maybe TRBD2 (5 bases). This CDR3 has 15 residues. Germline CDR1 reads SEHNR; CDR2 reads FQNEAQ (reference sequence). Trimming took off 5 bases at V and 3 bases at J, with 13 bases between the two ends. The CDR3 region has the DNA TGTGCCAGCAGCCCCTTCGGGGTTTACACCGGGGAGCTGTTTTTT. Its protein is CASSPFGVYTGELFF. Using reference TRBV7-9 and TRBJ2-2 for the parts outside the CDR3, the full variable domain is DTGVSQNPRHKITKRGQNVTFRCDPISEHNRLYWYRQTLGQGPEFLTYFQNEAQLEKSRLLSDRFSAERPKGSFSTLEIQRTEQGDSAMYLCASSPFGVYTGELFFGEGSRLTVL.

Ten or more counts support this clonotype. The V call is TRBV20-1, the J call TRBJ2-7; D is perhaps TRBD1 or TRBD2 (6 bases each). Germline assignment: CDR1 DFQATT and CDR2 SNEGSKA (reference sequence). Trimming pared 0 bases from V and 2 bases from J, leaving 11 bases between. The CDR3 covers 14 residues. The CDR3 protein is CSARERGATYEQYF. The CDR3 nucleotides read TGCAGTGCTAGAGAAAGGGGGGCGACCTACGAGCAGTACTTC.

The chain couples TRBV20-1 to TRBJ1-1; the D is unclear. Germline V lookup: CDR1 DFQATT, CDR2 SNEGSKA (reference sequence). CDR3 length: 15 residues. Trimming pared 7 bases from V and 1 base from J, leaving 19 bases between. Here the CDR3 DNA reads TGCAGTGTGAAGAGACGAAGCCGAGAGAACACTGAAGCTTTCTTT. It yields the protein CSVKRRSRENTEAFF.

V is TRBV12-3 or TRBV12-4 and J is TRBJ2-7; 7 bases fit TRBD1. The CDR3 length is 15 residues. After removal of 10 bases from V and 0 bases from J, the junction contained 12 bases not matched to a gene. This CDR3 is CATQRGLSGSYEQYF. The CDR3 nucleotides are TGTGCCACCCAAAGGGGGCTTTCGGGCTCCTACGAGCAGTACTTC.

This clonotype was observed at least ten times. V usage is TRBV5-5 and J usage is TRBJ1-1; D is ambiguous. Trimming took 0 bases from V and 0 from J, leaving 9 bases between them. CDR3 length: 15 residues. Germline V gene lookup returns CDR1 SGHKS and CDR2 YYEKEE (reference sequence). The CDR3 nucleotides are TGTGCCAGCAGCTTGGTTGGAACAGTGAACACTGAAGCTTTCTTT. Its translation is CASSLVGTVNTEAFF.

The J gene is TRBJ2-7, the V gene TRBV4-3; TRBD2 aligns across 8 bases. This CDR3 has 16 amino acids. The trim removed 2 bases at V and 0 bases at J, leaving 6 bases unmatched. The germline V gene encodes CDR1 LGHNA and CDR2 YSLEER. CDR3 in DNA: TGCGCCAGCAGCCAAATTAGCGGGATTGGCTCCTACGAGCAGTACTTC. It yields the protein CASSQISGIGSYEQYF.

A remark on this clonotype: The junction and the germline gene differ at one end; a read error may be behind it. This chain joins TRBV7-2 and TRBJ1-2; no clear D gene. CDR3 length equals 16 residues. Germline V gene data show CDR1 as SGHTA and CDR2 as FQGNSA. CDR3 loop: CVSSSTRGGIIYGYTF. The CDR3 DNA reads as TGTGTCAGCAGCTCGACCCGGGGAGGGATAATATATGGCTACACCTTC.

This clonotype was picked up a small number of times. CDR3 in amino acids: CASTRTGFGNQPQHF. CDR3 in DNA: TGTGCCAGCACCCGGACAGGGTTTGGCAATCAGCCCCAGCATTTT. V gene TRBV2 combines with J gene TRBJ1-5; 8 bases are shared with TRBD1. Germline V CDR1 and CDR2: SNHLY, FYNNEI. V was pared by 7 bases and J by 2 bases, with 7 bases of the junction left unmatched. The CDR3 has 15 residues.

The chain employs TRBV5-1 and TRBJ2-1; no firm D call. CDR1 and CDR2 from the germline V gene are SGHRS and YFSETQ. Trimming shortened V by 6 bases and J by 1 base, and 11 bases separated the two germline ends. CDR3 length equals 14 residues. CDR3 DNA sequence: TGCGCCAGCAATTCCAAGGGTTCCTACAATGAGCAGTTCTTC. Translation gives CASNSKGSYNEQFF.

The chain combines TRBV5-1 with TRBJ2-7, with D perhaps being TRBD1 or TRBD2 (5 bases each). This CDR3 region has 15 residues. Germline V CDR1 and CDR2: SGHRS, YFSETQ. Trimming shortened V by 3 bases and J by 0 bases, and 13 bases separated the two germline ends. This CDR3 reads CASSSGPGASYEQYF. CDR3 nucleotide sequence: TGCGCCAGCAGCTCGGGACCTGGGGCCTCCTACGAGCAGTACTTC.

This clonotype has just a few counts. The V and J genes are TRBV27 and TRBJ2-7; TRBD2 agrees at 7 bases. The CDR3 runs to 15 residues. The ends lost 1 base at V and 6 bases at J; junction bases unmatched: 9. Germline-derived CDR1 and CDR2 are MNHEY and SMNVEV (reference sequence). The CDR3 region has the DNA TGTGCCAGCAGTTTATTGCGGGGAGGGCCTCTCGAGCAGTACTTC. Translating it yields CASSLLRGGPLEQYF.

This clonotype came up many times. V is TRBV29-1 and J is TRBJ1-4; D might be TRBD1 (5 bases). Germline V gene sequence: CDR1 SQVTM, CDR2 ANQGSEA. V was trimmed by 7 bases and J by 12 bases, leaving 15 bases between them. The CDR3 covers 11 residues. The CDR3 loop is CSAPVRGELFF. The CDR3 DNA follows: TGCAGCGCCCCGGTGAGGGGCGAACTGTTTTTT.

The rearrangement links TRBV7-2 to TRBJ2-7; the match to TRBD2 covers 8 bases. The CDR3 loop spans 17 amino acids. Germline CDR1 reads SGHTA; CDR2 reads FQGNSA. V gave up 2 bases and J gave up 0 bases; unmatched junction bases: 9. The CDR3 DNA reads TGTGCCAGCAGCTTACCCGCGACTAGCGTTAACTCCTACGAGCAGTACTTC. This gives the protein CASSLPATSVNSYEQYF.

This clonotype was seen a few times. V is TRBV5-1 and J is TRBJ2-7; D might be TRBD2 (6 bases). Germline V gene lookup returns CDR1 SGHRS and CDR2 YFSETQ. Trimming shortened V by 0 bases and J by 2 bases, and 9 bases separated the two germline ends. This CDR3 region has 14 residues. CDR3 region: CASSLALAPYEQYF. CDR3 in DNA: TGCGCCAGCAGCTTGGCACTAGCCCCCTACGAGCAGTACTTC.

This clonotype appeared a few times. V is TRBV20-1 and J is TRBJ2-3, with 8 bases fitting TRBD2. The CDR3 spans 18 residues. V dropped 0 bases and J dropped 1; count of bases not matched to a gene: 12. CDR1 and CDR2 from the germline V gene are DFQATT and SNEGSKA (reference sequence). The CDR3: CSARDYTHLAGRTDTQYF. In DNA form, the CDR3 reads TGCAGTGCTAGAGATTATACCCACCTAGCGGGTCGCACAGATACGCAGTATTTT.

The chain is built from TRBV27 and TRBJ2-2; no reliable D call. Germline V gene sequence: CDR1 MNHEY, CDR2 SMNVEV (reference sequence). CDR3 length: 12 residues. Deletions cut 4 bases from V and 7 bases from J, with 7 bases between. CDR3: CASSSHLGELFF. CDR3 nucleotide sequence: TGTGCCAGCAGTTCCCACCTCGGGGAGCTGTTTTTT.

This clonotype was counted between two and nine times. This chain joins TRBV18 and TRBJ2-3; 9 bases agree with TRBD2. Looked up from germline, CDR1 is KGHSH and CDR2 is LQKENI. V lost 1 base and J lost 0; bases outside the gene matches: 2. The CDR3 sequence is 16 residues long. This CDR3 reads CASSPLSGGSTDTQYF. DNA for the CDR3: TGTGCCAGCTCACCACTAAGCGGGGGGAGCACAGATACGCAGTATTTT. The entire variable domain, with the rest obtained from reference TRBV18 and TRBJ2-3, is as follows: NAGVMQNPRHLVRRRGQEARLRCSPMKGHSHVYWYRQLPEEGLKFMVYLQKENIIDESGMPKERFSAEFPKEGPSILRIQQVVRGDSAAYFCASSPLSGGSTDTQYFGPGTRLTVL.

This clonotype was counted a few times. The chain couples TRBV6-2 or TRBV6-3 to TRBJ2-1, with TRBD2 as a possible D gene (6 bases). The CDR3 is 16 residues long. Deletions cut 6 bases from V and 2 bases from J, with 17 bases between. Per germline, CDR1 MNHEY and CDR2 SVGEGT. CDR3 DNA: TGTGCCAGCAGGCCCATTGGAGCGGGCGCCTACAATGAGCAGTTCTTC. It specifies CASRPIGAGAYNEQFF.

This clonotype was counted a few times. This chain uses TRBV20-1 with TRBJ2-3, with D possibly being TRBD1 (6 bases). The germline V and J ends were trimmed by 1 base and 2 bases, with 16 bases remaining between them. The CDR3 sequence is 16 residues long. CDR1 and CDR2 (germline): DFQATT, SNEGSKA (reference sequence). DNA of the CDR3: TGCAGTGCTAGAGCCATCCTCAGGGGAGACACAGATACGCAGTATTTT. Its translation: CSARAILRGDTDTQYF.

This clonotype was counted ten times or more. The chain carries TRBV15 and TRBJ1-3; D may be TRBD1 (5 bases). Per the germline V gene, CDR1 is LNHNV and CDR2 is YYDKDF (reference sequence). Trimming took off 0 bases at V and 4 bases at J, with 22 bases between the two ends. CDR3 size: 19 residues. The DNA of the CDR3 is TGTGCCACCAGCAGAGATCTTACCCGGGGGGAATCCATCGGAAACACCATATATTTT. Residues: CATSRDLTRGESIGNTIYF.

The chain couples TRBV30 to TRBJ2-3; the match to TRBD2 covers 12 bases. This CDR3 region has 17 residues. Losses at the gene ends were 2 bases for V and 2 bases for J; bases not matched to a gene: 8. Germline V gene sequence: CDR1 GTSNPN, CDR2 SVGIG (reference sequence). CDR3 bases: TGTGCCTGGAGTTTCTCGAGGACTAGCGGGGTCACAGATACGCAGTATTTT. Encoded protein: CAWSFSRTSGVTDTQYF. Filled out from reference TRBV30 and TRBJ2-3, the complete variable domain reads SQTIHQWPATLVQPVGSPLSLECTVEGTSNPNLYWYRQAAGRGLQLLFYSVGIGQISSEVPQNLSASRPQDRQFILSSKKLLLSDSGFYLCAWSFSRTSGVTDTQYFGPGTRLTVL.

This clonotype was seen only a few times. The V gene is TRBV3-1, the J gene TRBJ1-1; no clear D. The CDR3 has 14 amino acids. Per the germline V gene, CDR1 is LGHDT and CDR2 is YNNKEL (reference sequence). V was shortened by 4 bases and J by 0 bases, with 9 bases between the two germline ends. The CDR3: CASSPVPMNTEAFF. The CDR3 nucleotides read TGTGCCAGCAGCCCGGTCCCGATGAACACTGAAGCTTTCTTT.

This clonotype occurred a few times. The V and J genes are TRBV19 and TRBJ2-1, with D possibly being TRBD1 (5 bases). The CDR3 spans 15 residues. Per the germline V gene, CDR1 is LNHDA and CDR2 is SQIVND (reference sequence). V lost 3 bases, J lost 6 bases, and 15 bases lay in between. The CDR3 region is CASSIGAPHGNEQFF. The DNA of the CDR3 is TGTGCCAGTAGTATTGGGGCTCCCCACGGCAATGAGCAGTTCTTC.

The CDR3 loop is CASSWTSGRDYNEQFF. The DNA for the CDR3 is TGTGCCAGCAGTTGGACTAGCGGGAGGGACTACAATGAGCAGTTCTTC. The chain couples TRBV12-3 or TRBV12-4 to TRBJ2-1; TRBD2 matches 15 bases. V was pared by 4 bases and J by 3 bases, with 1 base of the junction left unmatched. This CDR3 comprises 16 residues.

The sample holds a few counts of this clonotype. V gene TRBV27 combines with J gene TRBJ2-3, with 8 bases aligning to TRBD1. The CDR3 extends over 17 amino acids. Trimming removed 6 bases from V and 1 base from J; junction bases left unmatched: 12. In germline, CDR1 is MNHEY, CDR2 SMNVEV (reference sequence). The CDR3 protein is CASSTGTGALGTDTQYF. The DNA of the CDR3 is TGTGCCAGCAGCACCGGGACAGGCGCCCTTGGCACAGATACGCAGTATTTT.

This clonotype was seen many times. V is TRBV7-2 and J is TRBJ2-1, with 7 nucleotides matching TRBD2. Germline V gives CDR1 SGHTA, CDR2 FQGNSA. CDR3 length equals 14 residues. The trim removed 7 bases at V and 6 bases at J, leaving 9 bases unmatched. The CDR3 loop is CASTRDRGGNEQFF. The CDR3 DNA reads TGTGCCAGCACCCGGGACCGCGGGGGCAATGAGCAGTTCTTC.

This clonotype was picked up a small number of times. The rearrangement links TRBV9 to TRBJ2-1, with TRBD2 matching over 9 bases. The V and J ends lost 0 bases and 4 bases, in that order; junction bases with no gene match: 5. CDR3 length: 16 amino acids. Per germline, CDR1 SGDLS and CDR2 YYNGEE. In nucleotides, the CDR3 is TGTGCCAGCAGCGTAGCCCCTCTAGCGGGATACAATGAGCAGTTCTTC. Its protein product is CASSVAPLAGYNEQFF.

This clonotype came up a few times. This sequence joins TRBV27 and TRBJ2-1; D gene uncertain. The germline gives CDR1 MNHEY, CDR2 SMNVEV (reference sequence). CDR3 length: 15 residues. V lost 4 bases and J 3 bases, leaving 13 bases between the germline ends. As DNA, the CDR3 is TGTGCCAGCAGTTCCCTTCTCAGGCTCTACAATGAGCAGTTCTTC. Amino acids: CASSSLLRLYNEQFF.